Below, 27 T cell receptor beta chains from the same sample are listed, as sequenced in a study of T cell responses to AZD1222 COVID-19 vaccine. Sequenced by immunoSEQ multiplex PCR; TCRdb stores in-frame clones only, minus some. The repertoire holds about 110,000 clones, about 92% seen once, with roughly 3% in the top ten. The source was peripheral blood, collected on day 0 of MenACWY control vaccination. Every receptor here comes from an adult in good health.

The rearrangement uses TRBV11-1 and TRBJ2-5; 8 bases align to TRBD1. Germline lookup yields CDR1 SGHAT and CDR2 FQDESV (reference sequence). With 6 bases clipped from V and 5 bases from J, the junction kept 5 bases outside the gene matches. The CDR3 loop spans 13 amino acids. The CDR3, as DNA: TGTGCCAGCAGTGACAGGGGAACGGAGACCCAGTACTTC. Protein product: CASSDRGTETQYF.

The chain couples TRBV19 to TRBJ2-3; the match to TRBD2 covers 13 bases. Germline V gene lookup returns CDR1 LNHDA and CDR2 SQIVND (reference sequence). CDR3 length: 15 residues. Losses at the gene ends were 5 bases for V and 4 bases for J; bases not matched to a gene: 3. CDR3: CASSHTSGGADTQYF. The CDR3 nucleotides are TGTGCCAGTAGTCATACTAGCGGGGGGGCAGATACGCAGTATTTT.

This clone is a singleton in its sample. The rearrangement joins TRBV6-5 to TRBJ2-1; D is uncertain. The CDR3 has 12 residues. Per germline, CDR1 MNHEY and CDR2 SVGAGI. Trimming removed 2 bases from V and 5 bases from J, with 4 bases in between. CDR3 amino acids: CASSYQDNEQFF. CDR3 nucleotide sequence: TGTGCCAGCAGTTACCAAGACAATGAGCAGTTCTTC.

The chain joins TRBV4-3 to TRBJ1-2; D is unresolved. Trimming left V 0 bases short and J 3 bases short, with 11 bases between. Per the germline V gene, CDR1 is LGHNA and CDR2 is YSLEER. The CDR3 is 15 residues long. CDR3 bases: TGCGCCAGCAGCCAAGATCCTGGATCTGACTATGGCTACACCTTC. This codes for CASSQDPGSDYGYTF.

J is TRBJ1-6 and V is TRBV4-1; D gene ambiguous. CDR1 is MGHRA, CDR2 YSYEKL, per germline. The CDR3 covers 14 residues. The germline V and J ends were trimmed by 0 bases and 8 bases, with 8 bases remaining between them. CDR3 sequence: CASSQETSYSPLHF. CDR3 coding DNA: TGCGCCAGCAGCCAAGAGACATCTTATTCACCCCTCCACTTT.

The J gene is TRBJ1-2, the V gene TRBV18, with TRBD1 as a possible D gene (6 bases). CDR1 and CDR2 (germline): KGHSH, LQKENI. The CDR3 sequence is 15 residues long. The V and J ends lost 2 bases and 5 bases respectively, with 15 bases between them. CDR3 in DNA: TGTGCCAGCTCACCAGCGGGGGGGCCCGAATATGGCTACACCTTC. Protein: CASSPAGGPEYGYTF.

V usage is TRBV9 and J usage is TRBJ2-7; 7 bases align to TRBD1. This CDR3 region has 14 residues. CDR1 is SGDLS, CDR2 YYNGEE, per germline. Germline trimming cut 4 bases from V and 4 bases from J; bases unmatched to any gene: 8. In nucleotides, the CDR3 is TGTGCCAGCAGCCCCTCGGGACAGCTTTACGAGCAGTACTTC. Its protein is CASSPSGQLYEQYF. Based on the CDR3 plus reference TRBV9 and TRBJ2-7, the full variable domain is DSGVTQTPKHLITATGQRVTLRCSPRSGDLSVYWYQQSLDQGLQFLIQYYNGEERAKGNILERFSAQQFPDLHSELNLSSLELGDSALYFCASSPSGQLYEQYFGPGTRLTVT.

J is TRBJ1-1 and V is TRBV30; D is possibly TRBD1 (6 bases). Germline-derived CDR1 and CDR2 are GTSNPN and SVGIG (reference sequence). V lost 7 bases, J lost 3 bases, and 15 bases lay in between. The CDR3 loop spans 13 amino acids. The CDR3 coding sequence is TGTGCCTCTAAGGGGGTAGGGGACACTGAAGCTTTCTTT. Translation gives CASKGVGDTEAFF.

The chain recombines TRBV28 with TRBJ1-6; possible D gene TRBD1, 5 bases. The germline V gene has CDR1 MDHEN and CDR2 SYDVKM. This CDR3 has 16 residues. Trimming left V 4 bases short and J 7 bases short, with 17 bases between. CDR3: CASSSPLGAGNSPLHF. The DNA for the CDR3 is TGTGCCAGCAGTTCCCCACTGGGAGCAGGGAATTCACCCCTCCACTTT.

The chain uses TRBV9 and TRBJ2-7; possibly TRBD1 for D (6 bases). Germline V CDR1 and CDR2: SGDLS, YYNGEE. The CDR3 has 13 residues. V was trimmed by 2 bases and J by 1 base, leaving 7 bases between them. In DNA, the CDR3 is TGTGCCAGCAGCGTGACAGGATCCTACGAGCAGTACTTC. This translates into CASSVTGSYEQYF.

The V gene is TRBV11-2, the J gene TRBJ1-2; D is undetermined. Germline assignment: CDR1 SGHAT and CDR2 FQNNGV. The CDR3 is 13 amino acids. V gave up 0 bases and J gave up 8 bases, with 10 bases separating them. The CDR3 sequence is CASSLEPGWGYTF. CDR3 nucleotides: TGTGCCAGCAGCTTAGAACCCGGCTGGGGCTACACCTTC.

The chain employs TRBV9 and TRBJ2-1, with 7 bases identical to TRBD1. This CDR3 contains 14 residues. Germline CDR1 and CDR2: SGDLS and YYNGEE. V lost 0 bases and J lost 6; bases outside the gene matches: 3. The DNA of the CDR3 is TGTGCCAGCAGCGTAGGACAGGGATTCAATGAGCAGTTCTTC. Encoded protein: CASSVGQGFNEQFF.

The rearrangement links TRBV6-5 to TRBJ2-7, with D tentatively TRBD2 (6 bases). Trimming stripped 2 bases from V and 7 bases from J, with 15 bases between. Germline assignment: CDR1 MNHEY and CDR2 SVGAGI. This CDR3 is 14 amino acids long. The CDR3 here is CASSYGQEAGEQYF. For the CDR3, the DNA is TGTGCCAGCAGTTACGGGCAGGAGGCGGGGGAGCAGTACTTC.

CDR3 region: CASSLSTSIDEQFF. Written as DNA, the CDR3 is TGTGCCAGCAGCTTGAGTACTAGCATCGATGAGCAGTTCTTC. This sequence joins TRBV5-5 and TRBJ2-1, with D perhaps TRBD2 (6 bases). Germline V gene data show CDR1 as SGHKS and CDR2 as YYEKEE (reference sequence). The V end lost 1 base, the J end lost 8 bases, and 13 bases lay between the germline ends. The CDR3 has 14 amino acids.

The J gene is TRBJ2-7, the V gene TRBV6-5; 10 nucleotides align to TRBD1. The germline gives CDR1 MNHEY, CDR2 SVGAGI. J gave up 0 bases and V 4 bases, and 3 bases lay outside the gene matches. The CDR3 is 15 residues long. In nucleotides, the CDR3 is TGTGCCAGCAGTTCTCGACAGGGGGCCTCCTACGAGCAGTACTTC. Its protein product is CASSSRQGASYEQYF.

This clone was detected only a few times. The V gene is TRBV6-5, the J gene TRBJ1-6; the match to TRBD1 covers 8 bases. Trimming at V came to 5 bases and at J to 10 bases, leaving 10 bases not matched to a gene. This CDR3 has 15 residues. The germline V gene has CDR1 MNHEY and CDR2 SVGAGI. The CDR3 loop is CASSTRTGLGSPLHF. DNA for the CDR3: TGTGCCAGCAGTACCAGGACAGGGTTAGGATCACCCCTCCACTTT.

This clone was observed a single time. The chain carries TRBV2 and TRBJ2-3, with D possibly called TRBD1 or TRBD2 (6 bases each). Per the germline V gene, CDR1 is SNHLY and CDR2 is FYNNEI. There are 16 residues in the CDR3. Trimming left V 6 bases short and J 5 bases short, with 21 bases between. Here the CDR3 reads CASRDSPGGGGDTQYF. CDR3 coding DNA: TGTGCCAGCAGAGACTCCCCGGGTGGAGGGGGAGATACGCAGTATTTT.

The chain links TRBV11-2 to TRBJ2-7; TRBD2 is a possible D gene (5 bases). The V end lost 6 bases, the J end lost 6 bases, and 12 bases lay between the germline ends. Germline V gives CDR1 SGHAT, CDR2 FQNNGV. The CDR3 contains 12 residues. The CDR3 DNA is TGTGCCAGCAGTTCCCCTGGGAGCGAGCAGTACTTC. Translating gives CASSSPGSEQYF. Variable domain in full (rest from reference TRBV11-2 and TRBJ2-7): EAGVAQSPRYKIIEKRQSVAFWCNPISGHATLYWYQQILGQGPKLLIQFQNNGVVDDSQLPKDRFSAERLKGVDSTLKIQPAKLEDSAVYLCASSSPGSEQYFGPGTRLTVT.

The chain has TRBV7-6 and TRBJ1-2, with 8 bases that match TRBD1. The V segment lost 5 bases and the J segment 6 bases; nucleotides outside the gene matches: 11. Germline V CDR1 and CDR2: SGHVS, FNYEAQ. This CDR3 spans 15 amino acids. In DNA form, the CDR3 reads TGTGCCAGCAGCCCAGGGGGCAGGGAGGTCAATGGCTACACCTTC. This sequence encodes CASSPGGREVNGYTF. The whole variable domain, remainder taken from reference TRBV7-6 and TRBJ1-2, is GAGVSQSPRYKVTKRGQDVALRCDPISGHVSLYWYRQALGQGPEFLTYFNYEAQQDKSGLPNDRFSAERPEGSISTLTIQRTEQRDSAMYRCASSPGGREVNGYTFGSGTRLTVV.

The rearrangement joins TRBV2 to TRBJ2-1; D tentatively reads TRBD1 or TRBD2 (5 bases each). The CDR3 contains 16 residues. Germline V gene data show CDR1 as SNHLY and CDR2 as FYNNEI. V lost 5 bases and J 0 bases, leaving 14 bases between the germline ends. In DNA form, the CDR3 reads TGTGCCAGCAGTAAGACCAGGGCGGGCTCCTACAATGAGCAGTTCTTC. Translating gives CASSKTRAGSYNEQFF.

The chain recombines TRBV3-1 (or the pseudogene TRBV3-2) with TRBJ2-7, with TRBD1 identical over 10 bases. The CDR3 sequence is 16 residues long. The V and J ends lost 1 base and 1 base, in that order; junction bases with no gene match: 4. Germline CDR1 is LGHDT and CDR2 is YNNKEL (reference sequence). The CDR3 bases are TGTGCCAGCAGCCAAGTAGGACAGGGGGGATCCTACGAGCAGTACTTC. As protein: CASSQVGQGGSYEQYF.

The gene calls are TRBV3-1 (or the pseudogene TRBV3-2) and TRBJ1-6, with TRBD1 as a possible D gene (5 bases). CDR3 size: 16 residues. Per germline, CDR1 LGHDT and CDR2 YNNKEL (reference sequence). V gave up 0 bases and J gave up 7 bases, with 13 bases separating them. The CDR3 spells CASSQDVRGANSPLHF. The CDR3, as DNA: TGTGCCAGCAGCCAAGACGTCCGCGGGGCGAATTCACCCCTCCACTTT.

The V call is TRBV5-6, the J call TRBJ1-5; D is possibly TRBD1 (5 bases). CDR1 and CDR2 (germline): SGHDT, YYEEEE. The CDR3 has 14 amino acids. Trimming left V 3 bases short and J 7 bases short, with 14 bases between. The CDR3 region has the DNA TGTGCCAGCAGCTCCTGGTTGGGGGACCAGCCCCAGCATTTT. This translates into CASSSWLGDQPQHF.

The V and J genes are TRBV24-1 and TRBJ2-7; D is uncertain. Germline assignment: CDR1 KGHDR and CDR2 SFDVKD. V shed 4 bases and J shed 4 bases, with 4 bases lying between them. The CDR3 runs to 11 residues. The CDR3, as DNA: TGTGCCACCAGTGAGGGTTACGAGCAGTACTTC. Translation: CATSEGYEQYF.

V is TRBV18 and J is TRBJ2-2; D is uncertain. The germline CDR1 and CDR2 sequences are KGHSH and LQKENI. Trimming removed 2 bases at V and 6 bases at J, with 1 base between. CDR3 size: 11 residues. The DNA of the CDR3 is TGTGCCAGCTCACCAGCCGGGGAGCTGTTTTTT. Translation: CASSPAGELFF.

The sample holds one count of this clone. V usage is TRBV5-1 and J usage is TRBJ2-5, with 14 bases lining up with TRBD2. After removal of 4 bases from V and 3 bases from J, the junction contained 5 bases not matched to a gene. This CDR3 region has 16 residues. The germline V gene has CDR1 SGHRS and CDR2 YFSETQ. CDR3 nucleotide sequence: TGCGCCAGCAGCCCTGGGACTAGCGGGGGCGAAGAGACCCAGTACTTC. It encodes CASSPGTSGGEETQYF.

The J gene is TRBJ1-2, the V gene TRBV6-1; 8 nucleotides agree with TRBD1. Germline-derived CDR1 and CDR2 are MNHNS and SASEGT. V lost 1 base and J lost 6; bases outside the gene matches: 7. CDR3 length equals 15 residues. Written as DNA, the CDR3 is TGTGCCAGCAGTGAAGTTACAGGGGGTAGCCATGGCTACACCTTC. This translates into CASSEVTGGSHGYTF.